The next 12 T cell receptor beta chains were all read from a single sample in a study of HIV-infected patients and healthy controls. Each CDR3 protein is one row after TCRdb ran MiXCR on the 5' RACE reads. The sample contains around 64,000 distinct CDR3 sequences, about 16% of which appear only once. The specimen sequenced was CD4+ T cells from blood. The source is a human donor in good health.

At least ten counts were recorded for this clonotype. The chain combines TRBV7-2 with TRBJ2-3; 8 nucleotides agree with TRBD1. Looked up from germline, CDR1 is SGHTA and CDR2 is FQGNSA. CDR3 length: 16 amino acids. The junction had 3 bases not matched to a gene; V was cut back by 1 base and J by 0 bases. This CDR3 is CASSLGTGPSTDTQYF. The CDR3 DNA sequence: TGTGCCAGCAGCTTAGGGACAGGGCCTAGCACAGATACGCAGTATTTT.

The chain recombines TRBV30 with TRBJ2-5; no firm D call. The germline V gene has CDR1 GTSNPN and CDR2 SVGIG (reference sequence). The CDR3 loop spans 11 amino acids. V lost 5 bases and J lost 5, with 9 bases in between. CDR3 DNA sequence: TGTGCCTGGGGGAAGGGTGAGACCCAGTACTTC. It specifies CAWGKGETQYF. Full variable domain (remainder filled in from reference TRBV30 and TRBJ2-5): SQTIHQWPATLVQPVGSPLSLECTVEGTSNPNLYWYRQAAGRGLQLLFYSVGIGQISSEVPQNLSASRPQDRQFILSSKKLLLSDSGFYLCAWGKGETQYFGPGTRLLVL.

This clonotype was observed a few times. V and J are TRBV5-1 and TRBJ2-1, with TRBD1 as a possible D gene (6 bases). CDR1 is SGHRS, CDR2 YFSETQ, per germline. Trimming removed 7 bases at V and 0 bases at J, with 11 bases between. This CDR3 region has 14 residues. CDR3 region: CASRTGPSYNEQFF. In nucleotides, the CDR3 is TGCGCCAGCCGAACAGGGCCCTCCTACAATGAGCAGTTCTTC.

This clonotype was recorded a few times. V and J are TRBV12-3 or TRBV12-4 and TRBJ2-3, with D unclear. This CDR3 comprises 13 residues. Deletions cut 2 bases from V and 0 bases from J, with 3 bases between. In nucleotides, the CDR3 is TGTGCCAGCAGTTTATCTAGCACAGATACGCAGTATTTT. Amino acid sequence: CASSLSSTDTQYF.

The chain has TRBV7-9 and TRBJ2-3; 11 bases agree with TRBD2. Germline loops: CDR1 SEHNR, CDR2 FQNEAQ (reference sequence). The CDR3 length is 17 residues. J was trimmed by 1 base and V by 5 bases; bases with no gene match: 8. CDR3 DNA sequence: TGTGCCAGCAGCCCTAACCAACTAGCGGGAGGCACAGATACGCAGTATTTT. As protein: CASSPNQLAGGTDTQYF.

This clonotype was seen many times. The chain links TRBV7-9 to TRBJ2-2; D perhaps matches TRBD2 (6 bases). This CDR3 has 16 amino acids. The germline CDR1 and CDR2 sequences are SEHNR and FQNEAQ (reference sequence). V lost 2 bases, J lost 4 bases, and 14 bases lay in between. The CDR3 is CASSLSAGFFTGELFF. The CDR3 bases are TGTGCCAGCAGCTTATCAGCGGGTTTTTTCACCGGGGAGCTGTTTTTT. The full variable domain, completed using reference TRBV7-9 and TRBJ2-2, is DTGVSQNPRHKITKRGQNVTFRCDPISEHNRLYWYRQTLGQGPEFLTYFQNEAQLEKSRLLSDRFSAERPKGSFSTLEIQRTEQGDSAMYLCASSLSAGFFTGELFFGEGSRLTVL.

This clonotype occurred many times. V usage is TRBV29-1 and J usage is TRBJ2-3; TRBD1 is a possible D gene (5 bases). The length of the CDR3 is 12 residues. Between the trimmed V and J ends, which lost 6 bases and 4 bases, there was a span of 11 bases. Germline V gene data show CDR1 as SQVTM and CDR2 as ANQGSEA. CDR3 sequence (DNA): TGCAGCGTCCTCAGGGATTCAGATACGCAGTATTTT. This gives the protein CSVLRDSDTQYF.

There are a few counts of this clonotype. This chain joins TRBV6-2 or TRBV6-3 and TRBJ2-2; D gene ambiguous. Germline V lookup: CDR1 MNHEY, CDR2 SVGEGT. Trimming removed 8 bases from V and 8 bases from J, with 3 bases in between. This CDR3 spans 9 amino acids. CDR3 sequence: CASGGELFF. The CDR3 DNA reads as TGTGCCAGCGGAGGGGAGCTGTTTTTT.

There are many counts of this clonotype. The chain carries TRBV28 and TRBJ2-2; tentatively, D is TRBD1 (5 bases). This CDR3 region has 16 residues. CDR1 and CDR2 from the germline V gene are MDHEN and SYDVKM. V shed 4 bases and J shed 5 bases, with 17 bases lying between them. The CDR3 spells CASSSYTRQRTGELFF. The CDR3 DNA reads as TGTGCCAGCAGTTCGTACACGCGACAGAGGACCGGGGAGCTGTTTTTT.

CDR3 sequence: CASSLGVPRDQYF. The CDR3 DNA sequence: TGTGCCAGCAGTTTAGGGGTCCCCAGGGACCAGTACTTC. The V and J genes are TRBV28 and TRBJ2-5, with TRBD1 as a possible D gene (5 bases). Germline CDR1 MDHEN, CDR2 SYDVKM. V was clipped by 2 bases and J by 10 bases, with 14 bases between them. The CDR3 length is 13 residues.

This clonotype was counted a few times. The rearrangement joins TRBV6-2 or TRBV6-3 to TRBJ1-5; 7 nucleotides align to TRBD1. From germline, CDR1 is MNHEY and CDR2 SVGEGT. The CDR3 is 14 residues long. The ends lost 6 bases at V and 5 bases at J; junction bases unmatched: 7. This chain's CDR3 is CASSRDRVDQPQHF. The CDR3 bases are TGTGCCAGCAGCCGAGACAGGGTGGATCAGCCCCAGCATTTT.

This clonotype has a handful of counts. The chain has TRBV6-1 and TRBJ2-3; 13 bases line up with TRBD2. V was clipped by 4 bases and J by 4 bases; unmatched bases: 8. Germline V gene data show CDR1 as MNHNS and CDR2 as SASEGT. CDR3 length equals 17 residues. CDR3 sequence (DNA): TGTGCCAGCAGTGCTAGGAGGACTAGCGGGGGAGCAGATACGCAGTATTTT. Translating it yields CASSARRTSGGADTQYF.